This is a list of T cell receptor beta chains from one sample in a study of blood T cell repertoires in COVID-19. Clones were read by immunoSEQ multiplex PCR, and TCRdb kept only the in-frame ones, dropping some. The table records approximately 100,000 clones, under 75% of them present only once. Sequenced: peripheral blood. Receptors were obtained from a man of 80 years or more with acute or convalescent COVID-19. Each CDR3 is given with its conserved first and last residue. A D gene is named only where the DNA matches it firmly. Not all rows give a size; the values are once, few, many and, for expanded clones, a class.

DNA	CDR3	size	V	J	D
TGTGCCAGCTCACGGGACAGGAGCTCCTACAATGAGCAGTTCTTC	CASSRDRSSYNEQFF	few	TRBV18	TRBJ2-1	TRBD1
TGTGCCAGCAGCTTGGGGGCGGGAAGGACCGGGGAGCTGTTTTTT	CASSLGAGRTGELFF	.	TRBV5-6	TRBJ2-2	.
TGTGCCAGCAGTTTATCGGGGTGGGGCAGGGGGGACGGTGAAAAACTGTTTTTT	CASSLSGWGRGDGEKLFF	.	TRBV28	TRBJ1-4	TRBD1
TGTGCCAGCAGCTTTACGGGAGCCTCCTACGAGCAGTACTTC	CASSFTGASYEQYF	.	TRBV7-2	TRBJ2-7	.
TGTGCCAGCACACCGGATCCCTCGCGAGGCATAGGATTCGAGCAGTACTTC	CASTPDPSRGIGFEQYF	few	TRBV28	TRBJ2-7	.
TGTGCCAGCAGCTTGAGCCTGACAGGTCCTGCAGAGACCCAGTACTTC	CASSLSLTGPAETQYF	once	TRBV28	TRBJ2-5	.
TGTGCCAGCAGCCCGGACAGCTACTATGGCTACACCTTC	CASSPDSYYGYTF	few	TRBV7-9	TRBJ1-2	.
TGTGCCAGCAGCTCACAGTTGAACACTGAAGCTTTCTTT	CASSSQLNTEAFF	.	TRBV7-2	TRBJ1-1	.
TGCAGCGTTGGGCAGGGCACAGATACGCAGTATTTT	CSVGQGTDTQYF	.	TRBV29-1	TRBJ2-3	.
TGCGCCAGCAGCTTGTCCCCCGGGTCCAATGAGCAGTTCTTC	CASSLSPGSNEQFF	.	TRBV5-1	TRBJ2-1	.